This T cell receptor (beta chain) was captured in a study of identical twins. TCRdb independently ran MiXCR on the 5' RACE reads; one entry per CDR3 protein. The sample has over 500,000 distinct CDR3 sequences; about 20% are singletons. Germline-derived CDR1 and CDR2 are KGHDR and SFDVKD. The ends were cut back, 4 bases at V and 3 bases at J, with 14 bases in the middle. The CDR3 spans 16 residues. Separately, the same data were catalogued under a study of T cells expressing NK-cell markers. That source notes: Cells sorted as CD3+CD56+NKG2C+, CD3+CD56+NKG2C- and CD3+CD56-NKG2C+ T cells supplied the TCR beta repertoires.

Sequencing was done on a sample of CD4+ T cells sorted from blood. The clonotype comes from a woman younger than 30 in good health. This chain connects TRBV24-1 to TRBJ2-2; maybe TRBD2 (6 bases). The CDR3 sequence is CATSDPLGGDTGELFF. The CDR3 nucleotides read TGTGCCACCAGTGACCCACTGGGGGGAGACACCGGGGAGCTGTTTTTT.